The source of this T cell receptor (beta chain) is a study of CD8 T cells in ankylosing spondylitis. The study, taken as a whole, reports: Clones tied to disease were said to be significantly enriched in matched ankylosing spondylitis synovial fluid. CD8+ disease-linked clones were present at relatively low frequencies in blood.

This clonotype was counted a few times. Its specificity is not known. The CDR3 is 18 residues long. CDR1 and CDR2 from the germline V gene are LGHNA and YNFKEQ. Trimming cost V 3 bases and J 1 base, with 19 bases left between them. In making TCR beta libraries, quantitative 5'-RACE with molecular barcodes was used. Each CDR3 protein gets one entry after TCRdb re-called the 5' RACE reads with MiXCR. This sample yields a few hundred thousand distinct CDR3 sequences, of which 15% to 20% are seen a single time; about a third belongs to the top ten. The sample consisted of blood, either unsorted or a sorted T cell fraction (not recorded which). This clonotype originated in a male donor with ankylosing spondylitis or in good health (not recorded which). The J gene is TRBJ2-1, the V gene TRBV4-2; D perhaps matches TRBD2 (6 bases). CDR3 region: CASSQGGDGGWSYNEQFF. CDR3 DNA sequence: TGTGCCAGCAGCCAGGGGGGAGACGGAGGATGGTCCTACAATGAGCAGTTCTTC.